This record concerns one T cell receptor beta chain sequence. Its antigen remains unidentified. The data were obtained in a study of cytomegalovirus exposure and HLA in healthy donors. Study-level findings and limits: Among the most significant clusters, several appeared linked to common viral pathogens in a later analysis.

CDR1 and CDR2 from the germline V gene are SGHRS and YFSETQ. CDR3 length: 14 amino acids. V lost 2 bases to trimming and J lost 3 bases; unmatched junction nucleotides: 3. The PCR used 60 Vbeta and 13 Jbeta primers. Assay used: immunoSEQ multiplex PCR; TCRdb lists only in-frame clones, some missing. The table includes roughly 55,000 clones, around 85% detected once. This TCR was recovered from a boy between 10 and 17 years old in good health and CMV-seropositive. The sample taken for sequencing was PBMCs. This chain links TRBV5-1 with TRBJ2-7; TRBD1 agrees at 9 bases. The CDR3 protein is CASSLADRGYEQYF. Written as DNA, the CDR3 is TGCGCCAGCAGCTTAGCGGACAGGGGCTACGAGCAGTACTTC.